The 32 T cell receptor beta chains given below trace back to one sample, sequenced in a study of blood T cell repertoires in COVID-19. Method: immunoSEQ multiplex PCR; TCRdb's copy keeps in-frame clones and lacks some. The repertoire holds 65,000 to 80,000 clones, with roughly 88% as singletons. Sequenced input: peripheral blood. Every receptor here comes from a young man with acute or convalescent COVID-19.

The chain has TRBV19 and TRBJ2-3; the match to TRBD2 covers 9 bases. V was clipped by 6 bases and J by 1 base; unmatched bases: 5. This CDR3 region has 15 residues. From germline, CDR1 is LNHDA and CDR2 SQIVND (reference sequence). CDR3 DNA sequence: TGTGCCAGTAGCCAAGCGGGGGGACGCACAGATACGCAGTATTTT. It yields the protein CASSQAGGRTDTQYF.

This chain joins TRBV4-1 and TRBJ2-5; TRBD2 might be the D (5 bases). CDR1 is MGHRA, CDR2 YSYEKL, per germline. The CDR3 has 15 residues. The V end was cut by 0 bases, the J end by 5 bases, with 13 bases between. The CDR3 loop is CASSQEREGWETQYF. DNA for the CDR3: TGCGCCAGCAGCCAAGAGCGCGAGGGTTGGGAGACCCAGTACTTC.

CDR3 sequence (DNA): TGCAGTGCTAGTAGACAGGGGGGATTCGAGCAGTACTTC. Residues: CSASRQGGFEQYF. The chain employs TRBV20-1 and TRBJ2-7; 9 nucleotides match TRBD1. This CDR3 contains 13 residues. The ends lost 3 bases at V and 6 bases at J; junction bases unmatched: 6. Germline values: CDR1 DFQATT, CDR2 SNEGSKA (reference sequence).

The chain recombines TRBV5-4 with TRBJ2-1, with 12 bases identical to TRBD1. The J segment lost 7 bases and the V segment lost 4 bases, leaving 12 bases of the junction unmatched. Germline CDR1 SGHNT, CDR2 YYREEE (reference sequence). The CDR3 is made up of 17 amino acids. DNA of the CDR3: TGTGCCAGCAGCGCTGCTCCCGGGACAGGGGGCTGGAATGAGCAGTTCTTC. Amino acid sequence: CASSAAPGTGGWNEQFF. Complete variable domain (other parts from reference TRBV5-4 and TRBJ2-1): ETGVTQSPTHLIKTRGQQVTLRCSSQSGHNTVSWYQQALGQGPQFIFQYYREEENGRGNFPPRFSGLQFPNYSSELNVNALELDDSALYLCASSAAPGTGGWNEQFFGPGTRLTVL.

This chain connects TRBV7-9 to TRBJ1-3; 7 bases are shared with TRBD1. V was pared by 5 bases and J by 0 bases, with 7 bases of the junction left unmatched. This CDR3 region has 16 residues. Germline assignment: CDR1 SEHNR and CDR2 FQNEAQ (reference sequence). As DNA, the CDR3 is TGTGCCAGCAGCCGTGAACAGGGGAGCTCTGGAAACACCATATATTTT. This encodes CASSREQGSSGNTIYF.

The V gene is TRBV5-1, the J gene TRBJ2-2; no clear D gene. Germline V gene sequence: CDR1 SGHRS, CDR2 YFSETQ. Trimming pared 5 bases from V and 7 bases from J, leaving 9 bases between. The CDR3 runs to 12 residues. Here the CDR3 reads CASRSGLGELFF. DNA of the CDR3: TGCGCCAGCAGGTCGGGTCTCGGGGAGCTGTTTTTT.

The table lists this clone with a count of one. The chain employs TRBV7-9 and TRBJ2-3; no clear D gene. Germline CDR1 SEHNR, CDR2 FQNEAQ (reference sequence). The CDR3 consists of 14 residues. V was cut by 5 bases and J by 1 base, with 10 bases left in between. In DNA, the CDR3 is TGTGCCAGCAGCCCCGGCCGGGGCACAGATACGCAGTATTTT. Residues: CASSPGRGTDTQYF.

The chain carries TRBV19 and TRBJ1-5, with no clear D. The germline gives CDR1 LNHDA, CDR2 SQIVND (reference sequence). Trimming left V 3 bases short and J 4 bases short, with 7 bases between. The CDR3 sequence is 13 residues long. The CDR3 bases are TGTGCCAGTAGTATGGTCGGTAATCAGCCCCAGCATTTT. Translation gives CASSMVGNQPQHF. Drawing the rest from reference TRBV19 and TRBJ1-5, the complete variable domain is DGGITQSPKYLFRKEGQNVTLSCEQNLNHDAMYWYRQDPGQGLRLIYYSQIVNDFQKGDIAEGYSVSREKKESFPLTVTSAQKNPTAFYLCASSMVGNQPQHFGDGTRLSIL.

CDR3 nucleotide sequence: TGCGCCAGCAGCCAACCCGGGTCCCTCGGCTATGAGCAGTTCTTC. It specifies CASSQPGSLGYEQFF. The rearrangement links TRBV4-3 to TRBJ2-1; no clear D. CDR3 size: 15 residues. Germline-derived CDR1 and CDR2 are LGHNA and YSLEER. Trimming left V 2 bases short and J 8 bases short, with 16 bases between.

The chain employs TRBV18 and TRBJ1-1; no firm D call. The CDR3 spans 13 residues. The germline V gene has CDR1 KGHSH and CDR2 LQKENI. Trimming took off 2 bases at V and 3 bases at J, with 7 bases between the two ends. The CDR3 here is CASSPILDTEAFF. As DNA, the CDR3 is TGTGCCAGCTCACCAATACTGGACACTGAAGCTTTCTTT.

The chain uses TRBV4-1 and TRBJ1-4; D gene ambiguous. This CDR3 contains 14 residues. The germline CDR1 and CDR2 sequences are MGHRA and YSYEKL. Trimming shortened V by 8 bases and J by 0 bases, and 10 bases separated the two germline ends. CDR3: CASAHIATNEKLFF. CDR3 DNA sequence: TGCGCCAGCGCACACATTGCAACTAATGAAAAACTGTTTTTT.

The chain couples TRBV10-1 to TRBJ2-3; maybe TRBD1 (5 bases). Germline V gene sequence: CDR1 WNHNN, CDR2 SYGVQD (reference sequence). The V gene lost 2 bases and the J gene lost 4 bases, with 10 bases spanning the gap. The CDR3 consists of 14 residues. The CDR3 is CASSEPGQADTQYF. The DNA for the CDR3 is TGCGCCAGCAGTGAGCCAGGACAAGCAGATACGCAGTATTTT.

This clone occurred a few times. The chain is built from TRBV29-1 and TRBJ1-1; unclear D gene. The V end lost 7 bases, the J end lost 4 bases, and 16 bases lay between the germline ends. The CDR3 has 13 amino acids. CDR1 and CDR2 (germline): SQVTM, ANQGSEA. DNA of the CDR3: TGCAGCGGGCGGGGATGGGCGGCCACTGAAGCTTTCTTT. Translation: CSGRGWAATEAFF.

The chain carries TRBV2 and TRBJ1-2; D is uncertain. Trimming left V 0 bases short and J 2 bases short, with 13 bases between. The CDR3 loop spans 16 amino acids. Germline loops: CDR1 SNHLY, CDR2 FYNNEI. CDR3 coding DNA: TGTGCCAGCAGTGAAGCGCGGGCAGGTCTGAACTATGGCTACACCTTC. It encodes CASSEARAGLNYGYTF.

V and J are TRBV29-1 and TRBJ2-7, with 8 bases fitting TRBD2. The CDR3 length is 13 residues. Trimming took 2 bases from V and 0 from J; bases not matched to a gene: 0. Germline CDR1 and CDR2: SQVTM and ANQGSEA. CDR3 residues: CSVELAGSYEQYF. The CDR3, as DNA: TGCAGCGTTGAACTAGCGGGCTCCTACGAGCAGTACTTC.

The chain combines TRBV3-1 (or the pseudogene TRBV3-2) with TRBJ1-4, with a weak D call TRBD1 (6 bases). V lost 3 bases, J lost 0 bases, and 11 bases lay in between. Germline-derived CDR1 and CDR2 are LGHDT and YNNKEL (reference sequence). There are 16 residues in the CDR3. CDR3 nucleotide sequence: TGTGCCAGCAGCCATTTATCAGGGGCAACTAATGAAAAACTGTTTTTT. This translates into CASSHLSGATNEKLFF.

The V call is TRBV11-2, the J call TRBJ2-3; 13 bases are a match to TRBD2. The CDR3 is 19 residues long. Germline assignment: CDR1 SGHAT and CDR2 FQNNGV. Trimming at V came to 2 bases and at J to 2 bases, leaving 10 bases not matched to a gene. The CDR3 region is CASSLISGGLAGVTDTQYF. The DNA of the CDR3 is TGTGCCAGCAGCTTAATCTCAGGAGGACTAGCGGGAGTCACAGATACGCAGTATTTT.

The chain employs TRBV7-9 and TRBJ1-4; possible D gene TRBD1, 5 bases. The CDR3 contains 13 residues. V shed 5 bases and J shed 10 bases, with 14 bases lying between them. Germline V gene sequence: CDR1 SEHNR, CDR2 FQNEAQ (reference sequence). The CDR3 DNA sequence: TGTGCCAGCAGCGAGACAGAAGGTGGAAAACTGTTTTTT. This codes for CASSETEGGKLFF. Full variable domain (missing parts from reference TRBV7-9 and TRBJ1-4): DTGVSQNPRHKITKRGQNVTFRCDPISEHNRLYWYRQTLGQGPEFLTYFQNEAQLEKSRLLSDRFSAERPKGSFSTLEIQRTEQGDSAMYLCASSETEGGKLFFGSGTQLSVL.

This sequence joins TRBV27 and TRBJ1-1, with D uncertain. With 6 bases removed from V and 4 bases from J, the gap between germline ends came to 12 bases. The CDR3 spans 13 residues. The germline gives CDR1 MNHEY, CDR2 SMNVEV (reference sequence). CDR3 in DNA: TGTGCCAGCAGCCACGACGGAGTCACTGAAGCTTTCTTT. Translating it yields CASSHDGVTEAFF.

The chain employs TRBV27 and TRBJ1-5, with D hard to call. V dropped 3 bases and J dropped 0 bases, with 6 bases sitting between them. CDR1 and CDR2 from the germline V gene are MNHEY and SMNVEV (reference sequence). CDR3 length: 14 residues. The chain's CDR3 is CASSFGDSNQPQHF. The CDR3, as DNA: TGTGCCAGCAGTTTCGGGGATAGCAATCAGCCCCAGCATTTT.

The chain recombines TRBV5-6 with TRBJ1-6; 8 nucleotides agree with TRBD1. V trimming: 2 bases; J trimming: 7 bases; junction bases outside the gene matches: 2. CDR3 size: 14 residues. CDR1 is SGHDT, CDR2 YYEEEE, per germline. The CDR3 sequence is CASSLTGGNSPLHF. For the CDR3, the DNA is TGTGCCAGCAGCTTAACAGGGGGGAATTCACCCCTCCACTTT.

The chain couples TRBV27 to TRBJ2-7; maybe TRBD1 (5 bases). This CDR3 contains 14 residues. V lost 6 bases and J 5 bases, leaving 17 bases between the germline ends. CDR1 is MNHEY and CDR2 is SMNVEV in the germline V gene (reference sequence). CDR3 sequence reads: CASSRFFTGHEQYV. The CDR3, as DNA: TGTGCCAGCAGCCGCTTCTTTACAGGCCACGAGCAGTACGTC.

This chain uses TRBV7-2 with TRBJ1-6; D gene unclear. The length of the CDR3 is 14 residues. V was shortened by 2 bases and J by 6 bases, with 8 bases between the two germline ends. CDR1 and CDR2 from the germline V gene are SGHTA and FQGNSA. The CDR3 spells CASSLRAGNSPLHF. CDR3 nucleotide sequence: TGTGCCAGCAGCTTACGTGCGGGTAATTCACCCCTCCACTTT. Looking up the rest from reference TRBV7-2 and TRBJ1-6 gives the full variable domain: GAGVSQSPSNKVTEKGKDVELRCDPISGHTALYWYRQSLGQGLEFLIYFQGNSAPDKSGLPSDRFSAERTGGSVSTLTIQRTQQEDSAVYLCASSLRAGNSPLHFGNGTRLTVT.

The CDR3 coding sequence is TGTGCCAGCAGTCTACAGGGCCCTGGGGCCAACGTCCTGACTTTC. Amino acids: CASSLQGPGANVLTF. This sequence joins TRBV5-6 and TRBJ2-6; D possibly corresponds to TRBD1 (6 bases). The CDR3 length is 15 residues. Deletions cut 5 bases from V and 2 bases from J, with 11 bases between. Per germline, CDR1 SGHDT and CDR2 YYEEEE. Variable domain in full (rest from reference TRBV5-6 and TRBJ2-6): DAGVTQSPTHLIKTRGQQVTLRCSPKSGHDTVSWYQQALGQGPQFIFQYYEEEERQRGNFPDRFSGHQFPNYSSELNVNALLLGDSALYLCASSLQGPGANVLTFGAGSRLTVL.

The CDR3: CASSFWRGNTEAFF. The CDR3 region has the DNA TGCGCCAGCAGCTTTTGGAGGGGGAACACTGAAGCTTTCTTT. The chain joins TRBV5-1 to TRBJ1-1; maybe TRBD1 (5 bases). Germline V gene data show CDR1 as SGHRS and CDR2 as YFSETQ. This CDR3 is built from 14 residues. V lost 2 bases to trimming and J lost 1 base, with 9 bases between them.

CDR3 in DNA: TGTGCCAGCAGCGTATTGGCGGGAGTATCGAACACCGGGGAGCTGTTTTTT. This translates into CASSVLAGVSNTGELFF. The chain couples TRBV9 to TRBJ2-2; 7 bases align to TRBD2. CDR1 and CDR2 from the germline V gene are SGDLS and YYNGEE. The CDR3 covers 17 residues. V lost 1 base and J lost 0; bases outside the gene matches: 6. Combining the CDR3 with reference TRBV9 and TRBJ2-2 gives the whole variable domain DSGVTQTPKHLITATGQRVTLRCSPRSGDLSVYWYQQSLDQGLQFLIQYYNGEERAKGNILERFSAQQFPDLHSELNLSSLELGDSALYFCASSVLAGVSNTGELFFGEGSRLTVL.

This sequence joins TRBV6-1 and TRBJ1-4; 8 bases are a match to TRBD1. Per the germline V gene, CDR1 is MNHNS and CDR2 is SASEGT. The V segment lost 3 bases and the J segment 4 bases; nucleotides outside the gene matches: 7. The CDR3 is 16 amino acids. Written as DNA, the CDR3 is TGTGCCAGCAGTGACCTAACGGGACAGGATAATGAAAAACTGTTTTTT. Amino acids: CASSDLTGQDNEKLFF.

This rearrangement joins TRBV2 to TRBJ2-5; 9 bases map to TRBD1. The CDR3 is 13 amino acids. J was trimmed by 3 bases and V by 7 bases; bases with no gene match: 3. Germline CDR1 reads SNHLY; CDR2 reads FYNNEI. This CDR3 is CASTWTGEETQYF. The CDR3 nucleotides are TGTGCCAGCACTTGGACAGGGGAAGAGACCCAGTACTTC.

A single count supports this clone. The genes are TRBV7-2 and TRBJ1-2; D is uncertain. V was trimmed by 5 bases and J by 5 bases, leaving 24 bases between them. The germline V gene encodes CDR1 SGHTA and CDR2 FQGNSA. The length of the CDR3 is 17 residues. The CDR3 coding sequence is TGTGCCAGCAGCCCTAGGGAGACCCTCCGGAGCGATTATGGCTACACCTTC. It codes for CASSPRETLRSDYGYTF.

At least ten counts were recorded for this clone. V is TRBV6-5 and J is TRBJ1-2, with 9 bases fitting TRBD1. The J segment lost 5 bases and the V segment lost 4 bases, leaving 8 bases of the junction unmatched. The CDR3 sequence is 15 residues long. Germline V gene data show CDR1 as MNHEY and CDR2 as SVGAGI. This chain's CDR3 is CASSWDRDQWYGYTF. The CDR3 DNA is TGTGCCAGCAGTTGGGACAGGGACCAATGGTATGGCTACACCTTC.

The gene calls are TRBV11-2 and TRBJ2-6, with 9 bases fitting TRBD1. The CDR3 sequence is 19 residues long. Germline CDR1 and CDR2: SGHAT and FQNNGV. Trimming cost V 7 bases and J 0 bases; bases outside gene matches: 13. For the CDR3, the DNA is TGTGCCAGCACCCAGAGAGCCGGGACAGGGTACTCTGGGGCCAACGTCCTGACTTTC. Protein sequence: CASTQRAGTGYSGANVLTF.

The chain recombines TRBV6-1 with TRBJ2-4, with TRBD1 matching 8 bases. Trimming at V came to 2 bases and at J to 8 bases, leaving 11 bases not matched to a gene. This CDR3 is built from 16 residues. Germline CDR1 and CDR2: MNHNS and SASEGT. CDR3 in amino acids: CASSERKATGAYIQYF. Here the CDR3 DNA reads TGTGCCAGCAGTGAAAGGAAAGCGACAGGGGCATACATTCAGTACTTC.